One and the same sample provided the 13 T cell receptor beta chains below, sequenced in a study of persistence of HIV-infected CD4 T cells (TCRdb year 2020). The immunoSEQ hsTCRB assay version 4 in survey mode was used to sequence TCRbeta repertoires from genomic DNA. TCRdb retrieved this table from immuneACCESS and kept in-frame rearrangements only. Not all clones are present; in checked studies, unresolved V genes account for under half, and no reason is known for the remainder. Counted in this sample were about 15,000 clones; approximately 71% of them appeared once. The ten largest clones capture approximately 18% of the sample. These receptors are not linked to any known antigen. The sample's treatment or condition label, in plain terms: suppressive antiretroviral therapy. Lysates of CMV-infected fibroblasts at approximately 9.6 ug/mL were used to stimulate the cells. Sorting of responding CD4+ T cells was based on upregulation of both CD40 ligand and CD69.

The sequenced sample was CD4+ T cells sorted from PBMCs after roughly 20-hour stimulation, obtained from a patient who received antiretroviral therapy. According to the study, the label for this sample's cell subset or site signals: CD40L+CD69+ CD4 T cells responding to CMV lysate. The receptors come from an adult man with HIV who was CMV-seropositive.

This clone has a handful of counts. The rearrangement links TRBV2 to TRBJ1-1, with 7 bases aligning to TRBD1. The CDR3 is 14 amino acids. The germline CDR1 and CDR2 sequences are SNHLY and FYNNEI. V trimming: 8 bases; J trimming: 1 base; junction bases outside the gene matches: 7. The CDR3 loop reads CASGQVAKNTEAFF. The CDR3 DNA sequence: TGTGCCAGCGGACAGGTGGCCAAGAACACTGAAGCTTTCTTT.

The rearrangement uses TRBV24-1 and TRBJ1-2; possibly TRBD1 for D (5 bases). There are 14 residues in the CDR3. Germline CDR1 is KGHDR and CDR2 is SFDVKD. The V end was cut by 3 bases, the J end by 1 base, with 8 bases between. CDR3 loop: CATSDRQYNYGYTF. In nucleotides, the CDR3 is TGTGCCACCAGTGATCGACAGTATAACTATGGCTACACCTTC.

V usage is TRBV6-2 or TRBV6-3 and J usage is TRBJ2-3; D remains ambiguous. CDR3 size: 19 residues. V lost 0 bases, J lost 0 bases, and 19 bases lay in between. Germline values: CDR1 MNHEY, CDR2 SVGEGT. The chain's CDR3 is CASSYSIVGRSLSTDTQYF. The CDR3 DNA sequence: TGTGCCAGCAGTTACTCGATAGTTGGCCGCAGCTTAAGCACAGATACGCAGTATTTT.

The V call is TRBV7-9, the J call TRBJ2-3; a possible D gene is TRBD2 (6 bases). Germline lookup yields CDR1 SEHNR and CDR2 FQNEAQ (reference sequence). Trimming pared 2 bases from V and 4 bases from J, leaving 16 bases between. The CDR3 is 16 residues long. The CDR3 DNA sequence: TGTGCCAGCAGCTTAAGCATGGGGGGTAGGGCAGATACGCAGTATTTT. Protein sequence: CASSLSMGGRADTQYF. Complete variable domain (other parts from reference TRBV7-9 and TRBJ2-3): DTGVSQNPRHKITKRGQNVTFRCDPISEHNRLYWYRQTLGQGPEFLTYFQNEAQLEKSRLLSDRFSAERPKGSFSTLEIQRTEQGDSAMYLCASSLSMGGRADTQYFGPGTRLTVL.

V gene TRBV7-2 combines with J gene TRBJ2-7, with 11 bases lining up with TRBD2. The CDR3 covers 14 residues. Germline values: CDR1 SGHTA, CDR2 FQGNSA. Trimming at V came to 3 bases and at J to 6 bases, leaving 4 bases not matched to a gene. The CDR3 loop is CASSLGTSGSEQYF. CDR3 nucleotide sequence: TGTGCCAGCAGCTTGGGGACTAGCGGTTCCGAGCAGTACTTC.

By sample fraction, this clone is medium-sized. The chain is built from TRBV6-6 and TRBJ1-5; D uncertain. Germline V CDR1 and CDR2: MNHNY, SVGAGI (reference sequence). CDR3 size: 15 residues. The ends were cut back, 2 bases at V and 4 bases at J, with 12 bases in the middle. The CDR3 DNA sequence: TGTGCCAGCAGTTACGGACCTACCGATAATCAGCCCCAGCATTTT. This gives the protein CASSYGPTDNQPQHF.

The gene calls are TRBV24-1 and TRBJ2-7, with 8 bases aligning to TRBD1. Germline V gives CDR1 KGHDR, CDR2 SFDVKD. The CDR3 totals 15 residues. J gave up 4 bases and V 3 bases, and 7 bases lay outside the gene matches. DNA for the CDR3: TGTGCCACCAGTGATCCCGGACAGGGTCGGTACGAGCAGTACTTC. It translates to CATSDPGQGRYEQYF.

This chain connects TRBV4-1 to TRBJ2-1, with 8 bases matching TRBD2. V shed 2 bases and J 0 bases; nucleotides not matched to a gene: 12. The CDR3 sequence is 19 residues long. Germline V gene lookup returns CDR1 MGHRA and CDR2 YSYEKL. The CDR3 here is CASSQTPAGGLSSYNEQFF. The CDR3 DNA reads TGCGCCAGCAGCCAAACCCCGGCGGGGGGTTTAAGCTCCTACAATGAGCAGTTCTTC.

The gene calls are TRBV12-3 or TRBV12-4 and TRBJ1-3; D gene unclear. V was shortened by 6 bases and J by 4 bases, with 7 bases between the two germline ends. The CDR3 has 12 amino acids. The CDR3 DNA follows: TGTGCCAGCAGCTTCGGGGGAAACACCATATATTTT. This translates into CASSFGGNTIYF.

This clone was observed a few times. The V call is TRBV5-1, the J call TRBJ2-1; TRBD1 matches at 8 bases. Unmatched junction bases numbered 20, after V lost 6 bases and J lost 0 bases. Germline values: CDR1 SGHRS, CDR2 YFSETQ. The CDR3 has 20 residues. CDR3 in amino acids: CASNPLPGQGKGGSYNEQFF. The CDR3 coding sequence is TGCGCCAGCAACCCCCTCCCTGGACAGGGTAAGGGGGGCTCCTACAATGAGCAGTTCTTC.

This clone was seen a handful of times. The chain recombines TRBV7-2 with TRBJ1-6; 7 bases fit TRBD1. V lost 1 base, J lost 10 bases, and 4 bases stayed unmatched. The CDR3 loop spans 14 amino acids. The germline V gene encodes CDR1 SGHTA and CDR2 FQGNSA. The CDR3 region has the DNA TGTGCCAGCAGCTTAGATAGGGGGCAATCACCCCTCCACTTT. Protein: CASSLDRGQSPLHF. The full variable domain, with the rest looked up from reference TRBV7-2 and TRBJ1-6, is GAGVSQSPSNKVTEKGKDVELRCDPISGHTALYWYRQSLGQGLEFLIYFQGNSAPDKSGLPSDRFSAERTGGSVSTLTIQRTQQEDSAVYLCASSLDRGQSPLHFGNGTRLTVT.

This chain uses TRBV21-1 with TRBJ1-5; the table's D gene call, TRBD1, was not cross checked with the DNA. TRBV21-1 is recorded as a pseudogene. The CDR3 extends over 17 amino acids. The CDR3 loop reads CASSKVTGAQGNQPQHF. CDR3 sequence (DNA): TGTGCCAGCAGCAAAGTGACAGGGGCGCAGGGCAATCAGCCCCAGCATTTT.

This chain joins TRBV7-8 and TRBJ2-7; D uncertain. V lost 2 bases and J lost 2, with 16 bases in between. The CDR3 has 16 amino acids. Germline CDR1 SGHVS, CDR2 FQNEAQ. CDR3 sequence (DNA): TGTGCCAGCAGCTTATCCGGGCGGAGTTTTACCTACGAGCAGTACTTC. Its translation is CASSLSGRSFTYEQYF. The variable domain in full, with the rest retrieved from reference TRBV7-8 and TRBJ2-7, is GAGVSQSPRYKVAKRGQDVALRCDPISGHVSLFWYQQALGQGPEFLTYFQNEAQLDKSGLPSDRFFAERPEGSVSTLKIQRTQQEDSAVYLCASSLSGRSFTYEQYFGPGTRLTVT.